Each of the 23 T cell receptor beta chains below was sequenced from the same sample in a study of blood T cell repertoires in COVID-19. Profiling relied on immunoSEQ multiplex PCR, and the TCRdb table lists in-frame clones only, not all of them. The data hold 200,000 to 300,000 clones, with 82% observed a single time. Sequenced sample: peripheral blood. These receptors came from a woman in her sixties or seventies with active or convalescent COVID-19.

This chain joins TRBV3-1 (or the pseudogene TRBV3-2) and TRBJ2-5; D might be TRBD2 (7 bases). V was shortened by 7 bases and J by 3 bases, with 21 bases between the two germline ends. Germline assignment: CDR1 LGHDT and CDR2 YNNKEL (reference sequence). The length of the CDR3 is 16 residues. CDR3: CASTLLAGGGEETQYF. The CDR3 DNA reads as TGTGCCAGCACCCTCCTAGCAGGAGGGGGGGAAGAGACCCAGTACTTC.

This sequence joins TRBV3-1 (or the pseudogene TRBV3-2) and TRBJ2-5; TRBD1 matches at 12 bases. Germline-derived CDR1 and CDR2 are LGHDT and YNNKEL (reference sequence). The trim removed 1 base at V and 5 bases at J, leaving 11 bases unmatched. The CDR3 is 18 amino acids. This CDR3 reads CASSQGRGQGALGETQYF. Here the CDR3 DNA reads TGTGCCAGCAGCCAAGGTCGGGGACAGGGGGCTTTAGGGGAGACCCAGTACTTC.

The CDR3 DNA follows: TGTGCCAGTAGGATTCAGGACAGGTTGAACACTGAAGCTTTCTTT. Translation: CASRIQDRLNTEAFF. The rearrangement links TRBV19 to TRBJ1-1; 7 bases line up with TRBD1. The CDR3 contains 15 residues. The junction had 7 bases not matched to a gene; V was cut back by 6 bases and J by 0 bases. The V gene's germline CDR1 is LNHDA and CDR2 SQIVND (reference sequence).

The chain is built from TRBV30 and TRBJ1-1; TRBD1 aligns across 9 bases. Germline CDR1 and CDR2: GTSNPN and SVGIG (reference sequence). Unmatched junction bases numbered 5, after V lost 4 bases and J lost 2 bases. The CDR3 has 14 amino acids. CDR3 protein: CAWNYRGLNTEAFF. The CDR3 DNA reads TGTGCCTGGAATTACAGGGGGCTAAACACTGAAGCTTTCTTT.

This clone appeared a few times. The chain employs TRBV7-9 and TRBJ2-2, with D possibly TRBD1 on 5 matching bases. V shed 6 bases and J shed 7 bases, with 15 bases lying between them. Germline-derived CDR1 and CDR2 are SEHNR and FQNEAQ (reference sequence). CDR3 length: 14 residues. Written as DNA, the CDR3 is TGTGCCAGCAGTCCGGAAGGCAGGGTCGGGGAGCTGTTTTTT. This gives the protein CASSPEGRVGELFF. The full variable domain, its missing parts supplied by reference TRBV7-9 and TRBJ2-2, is DTGVSQNPRHKITKRGQNVTFRCDPISEHNRLYWYRQTLGQGPEFLTYFQNEAQLEKSRLLSDRFSAERPKGSFSTLEIQRTEQGDSAMYLCASSPEGRVGELFFGEGSRLTVL.

For the CDR3, the DNA is TGTGCCAGCAGCCTAGGCCGAGGGACAGTCAATCCTGGGGCCAACGTCCTGACTTTC. Translation: CASSLGRGTVNPGANVLTF. The V gene is TRBV7-2, the J gene TRBJ2-6; 7 bases match TRBD1. The CDR3 has 19 residues. Germline assignment: CDR1 SGHTA and CDR2 FQGNSA. V shed 5 bases and J 2 bases; nucleotides not matched to a gene: 15.

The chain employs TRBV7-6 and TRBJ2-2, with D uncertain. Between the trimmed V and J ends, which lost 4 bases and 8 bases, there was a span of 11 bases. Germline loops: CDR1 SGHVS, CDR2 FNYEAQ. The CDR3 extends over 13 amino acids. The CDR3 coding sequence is TGTGCCAGCAGCTCTCTTAATTCGGGGGAGCTGTTTTTT. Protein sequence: CASSSLNSGELFF.

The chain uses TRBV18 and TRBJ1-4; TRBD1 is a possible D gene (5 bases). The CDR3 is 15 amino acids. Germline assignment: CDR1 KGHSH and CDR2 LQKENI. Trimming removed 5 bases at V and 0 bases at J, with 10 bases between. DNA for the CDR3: TGTGCCAGCTCAGAGGACAAGGCAACTAATGAAAAACTGTTTTTT. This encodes CASSEDKATNEKLFF.

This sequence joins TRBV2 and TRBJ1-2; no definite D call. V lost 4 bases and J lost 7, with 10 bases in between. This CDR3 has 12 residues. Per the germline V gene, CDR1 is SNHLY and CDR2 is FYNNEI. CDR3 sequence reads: CASSVWEGGYTF. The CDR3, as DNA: TGTGCCAGCAGTGTCTGGGAGGGTGGCTACACCTTC.

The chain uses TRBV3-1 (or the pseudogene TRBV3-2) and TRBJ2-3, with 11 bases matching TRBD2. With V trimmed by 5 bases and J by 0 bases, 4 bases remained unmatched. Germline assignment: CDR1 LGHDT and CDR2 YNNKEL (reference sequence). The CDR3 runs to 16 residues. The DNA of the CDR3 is TGTGCCAGCAGCTTAGGACTAGCGGGCAGCACAGATACGCAGTATTTT. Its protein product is CASSLGLAGSTDTQYF.

The CDR3: CASSRILAGDQETQYF. CDR3 in DNA: TGTGCCAGCAGTCGTATACTAGCGGGGGACCAAGAGACCCAGTACTTC. The gene calls are TRBV3-1 (or the pseudogene TRBV3-2) and TRBJ2-5; 11 nucleotides align to TRBD2. Germline CDR1 and CDR2: LGHDT and YNNKEL (reference sequence). Losses at the gene ends were 6 bases for V and 0 bases for J; bases not matched to a gene: 6. The CDR3 totals 16 residues.

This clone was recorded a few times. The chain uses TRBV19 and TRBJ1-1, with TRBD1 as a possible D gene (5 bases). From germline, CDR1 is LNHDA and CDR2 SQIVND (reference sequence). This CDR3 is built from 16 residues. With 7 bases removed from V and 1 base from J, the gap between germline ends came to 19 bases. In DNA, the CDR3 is TGTGCCAGTAAGGGGCCCTCGCGTCCCTCGAACACTGAAGCTTTCTTT. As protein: CASKGPSRPSNTEAFF.

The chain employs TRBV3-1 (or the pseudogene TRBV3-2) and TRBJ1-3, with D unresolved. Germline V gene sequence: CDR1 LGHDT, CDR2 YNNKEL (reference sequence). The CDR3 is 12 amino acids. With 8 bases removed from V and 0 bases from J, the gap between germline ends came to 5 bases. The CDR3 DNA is TGTGCCAGCCGGAGCTCTGGAAACACCATATATTTT. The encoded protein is CASRSSGNTIYF.

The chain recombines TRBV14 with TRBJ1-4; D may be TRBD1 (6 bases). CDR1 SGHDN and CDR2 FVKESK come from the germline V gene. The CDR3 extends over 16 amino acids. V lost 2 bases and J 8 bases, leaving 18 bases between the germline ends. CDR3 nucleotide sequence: TGTGCCAGCAGCCAATTCCCAACAGGGTTTTTCGAAAAACTGTTTTTT. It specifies CASSQFPTGFFEKLFF. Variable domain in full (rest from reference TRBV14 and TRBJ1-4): EAGVTQFPSHSVIEKGQTVTLRCDPISGHDNLYWYRRVMGKEIKFLLHFVKESKQDESGMPNNRFLAERTGGTYSTLKVQPAELEDSGVYFCASSQFPTGFFEKLFFGSGTQLSVL.

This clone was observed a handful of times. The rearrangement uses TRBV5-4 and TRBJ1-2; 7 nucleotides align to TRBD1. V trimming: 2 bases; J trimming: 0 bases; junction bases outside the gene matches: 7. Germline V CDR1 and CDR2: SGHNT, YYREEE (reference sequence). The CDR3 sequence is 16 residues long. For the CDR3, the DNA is TGTGCCAGCAGCTTACCGGGACAGCTAGCTAACTATGGCTACACCTTC. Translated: CASSLPGQLANYGYTF.

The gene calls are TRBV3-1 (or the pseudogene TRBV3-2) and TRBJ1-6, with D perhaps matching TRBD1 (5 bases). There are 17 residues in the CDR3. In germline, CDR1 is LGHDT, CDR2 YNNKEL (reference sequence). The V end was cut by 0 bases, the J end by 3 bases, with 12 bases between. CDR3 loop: CASSQDSRGNYNSPLHF. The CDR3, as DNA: TGTGCCAGCAGCCAAGATTCTCGGGGGAACTATAATTCACCCCTCCACTTT.

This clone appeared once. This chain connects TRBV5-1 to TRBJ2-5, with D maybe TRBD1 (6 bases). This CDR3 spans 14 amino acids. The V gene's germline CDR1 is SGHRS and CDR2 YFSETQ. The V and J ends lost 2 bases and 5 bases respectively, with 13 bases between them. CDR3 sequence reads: CASSFQGRGETQYF. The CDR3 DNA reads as TGCGCCAGCAGCTTCCAGGGGCGCGGGGAGACCCAGTACTTC.

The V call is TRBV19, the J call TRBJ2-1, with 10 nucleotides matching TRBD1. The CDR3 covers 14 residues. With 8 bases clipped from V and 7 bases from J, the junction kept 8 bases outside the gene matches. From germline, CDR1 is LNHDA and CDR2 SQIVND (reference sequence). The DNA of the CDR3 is TGTGCCAGTCGACAGGGGGCTGGAGTAAATGAGCAGTTCTTC. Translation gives CASRQGAGVNEQFF.

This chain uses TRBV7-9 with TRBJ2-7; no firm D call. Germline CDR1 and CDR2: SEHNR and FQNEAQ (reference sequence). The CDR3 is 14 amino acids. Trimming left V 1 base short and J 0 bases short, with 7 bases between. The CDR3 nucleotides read TGTGCCAGCAGCTTAGGACTTAACTCCTACGAGCAGTACTTC. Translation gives CASSLGLNSYEQYF.

In nucleotides, the CDR3 is TGCGCCAGCGGGACAGGGGGCTCCTACGAGCAGTACTTC. As protein: CASGTGGSYEQYF. The V call is TRBV4-1, the J call TRBJ2-7; 11 nucleotides match TRBD1. Germline V gene sequence: CDR1 MGHRA, CDR2 YSYEKL. After removal of 8 bases from V and 0 bases from J, the junction contained 0 bases not matched to a gene. The CDR3 is made up of 13 amino acids.

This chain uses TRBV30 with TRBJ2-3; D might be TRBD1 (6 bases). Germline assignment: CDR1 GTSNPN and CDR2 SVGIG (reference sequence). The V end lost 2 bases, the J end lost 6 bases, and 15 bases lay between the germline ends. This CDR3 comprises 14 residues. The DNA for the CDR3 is TGTGCCTGGAGTCCGGATTCAGGGGTGGATACGCAGTATTTT. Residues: CAWSPDSGVDTQYF.

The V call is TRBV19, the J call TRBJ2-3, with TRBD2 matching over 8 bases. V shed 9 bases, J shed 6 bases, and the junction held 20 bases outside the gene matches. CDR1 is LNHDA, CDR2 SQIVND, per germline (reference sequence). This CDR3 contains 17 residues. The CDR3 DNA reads TGTGCCAGCCGTATCATAGAGGGCGGGGGGAAGTGTGATACGCAGTATTTT. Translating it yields CASRIIEGGGKCDTQYF.

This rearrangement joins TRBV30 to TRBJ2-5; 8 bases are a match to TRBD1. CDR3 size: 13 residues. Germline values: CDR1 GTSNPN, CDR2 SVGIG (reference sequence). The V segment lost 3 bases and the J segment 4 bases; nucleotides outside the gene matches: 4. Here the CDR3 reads CAWRDRVGETQYF. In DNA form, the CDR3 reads TGTGCCTGGAGGGACAGGGTTGGAGAGACCCAGTACTTC.